Included here is one TCR beta chain sequence, with context. Original methodology: Quantification of nucleated cells was approximated via reference gene primer amplification. Data came from immunoSEQ multiplex PCR; TCRdb stores just in-frame clones and leaves some out. V, J and clone size were drawn from that table, and D and trimming were deduced from the DNA. The sample includes about 110,000 clones, 80% to 90% of them seen just once. The data belong to a study of blood T cell repertoires in COVID-19. In the study overall: Some COVID-19 samples were acute and others convalescent; all came from the United States, Italy and Spain. Sample material is recorded as cDNA or gDNA derived from T cells, B-cell-depleted T cells, or PBMCs.

Germline V CDR1 and CDR2: SQVTM, ANQGSEA. Trimming cost V 7 bases and J 3 bases, with 9 bases left between them. The CDR3 consists of 12 residues. The sequenced material came from peripheral blood. This chain joins TRBV29-1 and TRBJ1-4; D perhaps matches TRBD1 (6 bases). The clonotype comes from a woman older than 75 with acute or convalescent COVID-19. CDR3 amino acids: CSAQGPNEKLFF. CDR3 bases: TGCAGCGCACAGGGCCCTAATGAAAAACTGTTTTTT.